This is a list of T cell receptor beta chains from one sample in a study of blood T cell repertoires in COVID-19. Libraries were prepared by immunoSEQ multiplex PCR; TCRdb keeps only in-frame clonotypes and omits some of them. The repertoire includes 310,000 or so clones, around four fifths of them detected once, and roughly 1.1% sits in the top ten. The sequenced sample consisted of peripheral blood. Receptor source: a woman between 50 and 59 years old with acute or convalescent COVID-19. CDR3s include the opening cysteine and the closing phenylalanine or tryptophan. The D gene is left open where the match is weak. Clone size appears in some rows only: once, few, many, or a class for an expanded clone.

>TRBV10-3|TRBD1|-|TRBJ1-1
TGTGCCATCAGCTCGGACAGGCTGAACACTGAAGCTTTCTTT
CAISSDRLNTEAFF
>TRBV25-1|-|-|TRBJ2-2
TGTGCCAGCAGTGATGACAGGAAGAACACCGGGGAGCTGTTTTTT
CASSDDRKNTGELFF
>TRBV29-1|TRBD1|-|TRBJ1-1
TGCAGCGTTTTTGGGACAGTCAGCATGAACACTGAAGCTTTCTTT
CSVFGTVSMNTEAFF
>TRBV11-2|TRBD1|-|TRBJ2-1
TGTGCCAGCAGCAGGGACAGGGGGGCTTGGAATGAGCAGTTCTTC
CASSRDRGAWNEQFF
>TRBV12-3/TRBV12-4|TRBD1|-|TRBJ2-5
TGTGCCAGCAGTCGGGACAGGGGAGAGACCCAGTACTTC
CASSRDRGETQYF
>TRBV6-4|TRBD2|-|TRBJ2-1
TGTGCCAGCAGTGCGCTAGCGGGGGGTTACAATGAGCAGTTCTTC
CASSALAGGYNEQFF
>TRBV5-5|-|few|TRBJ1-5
TGTGCCAGCAGCCTACGAACCTCAGGGGCTAGCAATCAGCCCCAGCATTTT
CASSLRTSGASNQPQHF
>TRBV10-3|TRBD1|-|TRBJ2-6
TGTGCCATCAGTCCGGGACAGGGGATTCCTGGGGCCAACGTCCTGACTTTC
CAISPGQGIPGANVLTF
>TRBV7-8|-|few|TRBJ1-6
TGTGCCAGCAGCTTAGGTTATGGAGAACCTCCCCTCCACTTT
CASSLGYGEPPLHF
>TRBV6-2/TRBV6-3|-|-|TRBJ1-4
TGTGCCAGCAGTTTCGTTAATGAAAAACTGTTTTTT
CASSFVNEKLFF
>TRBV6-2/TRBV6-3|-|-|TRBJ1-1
TGTGCCAGCAGTTACTCACCTTTGCACCTTACCACAGGTAACACTGAAGCTTTCTTT
CASSYSPLHLTTGNTEAFF
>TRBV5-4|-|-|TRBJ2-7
TGTGCCAGCAGCTTTGTGGGAGTGGGGAGATACGAGCAGTACTTC
CASSFVGVGRYEQYF
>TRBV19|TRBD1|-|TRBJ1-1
TGTGCCAGTAGTAAACAGGGGAATGAAGCTTTCTTT
CASSKQGNEAFF
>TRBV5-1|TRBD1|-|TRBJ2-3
TGCGCCAGCAGCTTGGGAGGGACAGGGGCCACAGATACGCAGTATTTT
CASSLGGTGATDTQYF
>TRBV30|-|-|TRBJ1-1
TGTGCCTGGAGTGTTAACAGGGTATCTGAAGCTTTCTTT
CAWSVNRVSEAFF
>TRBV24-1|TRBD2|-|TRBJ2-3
TGTGCCACCAGTGATTTGGCGGGGGGGGCCTTTGAGACAGATACGCAGTATTTT
CATSDLAGGAFETDTQYF
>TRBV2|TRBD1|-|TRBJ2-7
TGTGCCAGCAGTGAAGGGCAGGGGACAGGCTCCTACGAGCAGTACTTC
CASSEGQGTGSYEQYF
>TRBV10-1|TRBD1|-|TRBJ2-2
TGCGCCAGCAGTGAGTCGAACAGGGGTAGCCGGGAGCTGTTTTTT
CASSESNRGSRELFF
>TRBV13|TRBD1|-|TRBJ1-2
TGTGCCAGCAGCCCAGACAGGGGGAACTATGGCTACACCTTC
CASSPDRGNYGYTF
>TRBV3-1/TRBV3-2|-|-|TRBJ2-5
TGTGCCAGCAGCCCCGGAGAGACCCAGTACTTC
CASSPGETQYF
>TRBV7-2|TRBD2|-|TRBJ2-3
TGTGCCAGCAGCTCCCGGAGAGCGGGGGGTTACACAGATACGCAGTATTTT
CASSSRRAGGYTDTQYF
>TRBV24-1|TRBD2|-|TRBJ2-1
TGTGCCACCAGCCTCGGGACTAGTCAATCCAATGAGCAGTTCTTC
CATSLGTSQSNEQFF
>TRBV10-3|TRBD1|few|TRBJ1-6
TGTGCCATCAGTGAACGGGGACAGAGAATAGAATCACCCCTCCACTTT
CAISERGQRIESPLHF
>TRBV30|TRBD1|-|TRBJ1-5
TGTGCCTGGGACAGGGATAGCAATCAGCCCCAGCATTTT
CAWDRDSNQPQHF
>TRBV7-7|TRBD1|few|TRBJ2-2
TGTGCCAGCAGCCCACAGGGGACAGGGAGTACCGGGGAGCTGTTTTTT
CASSPQGTGSTGELFF
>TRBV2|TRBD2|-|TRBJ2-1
TGTGCCAGCAGATACAGGGTGGCGGGAGGCAATGAGCAGTTCTTC
CASRYRVAGGNEQFF
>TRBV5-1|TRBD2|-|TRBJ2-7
TGCGCCAGCTCGAACTCGGGGGGCTACGAGCAGTACTTC
CASSNSGGYEQYF
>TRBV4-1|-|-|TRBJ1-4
TGCGCCAGCAGCCATGCGCGGGGGGTACGGGAAAAACTGTTTTTT
CASSHARGVREKLFF
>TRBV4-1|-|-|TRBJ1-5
TGCGCCAGCAGCCAAGCCGGTGGGGGGTCGGGACGGCCCCAGCATTTT
CASSQAGGGSGRPQHF
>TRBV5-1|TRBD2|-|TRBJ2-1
TGCGCCAGCAGCTCCTCCCGGACTAGCGGGGGGGCCGGGGAGCAGTTCTTC
CASSSSRTSGGAGEQFF
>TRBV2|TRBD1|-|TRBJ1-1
TGTGCCAGCACTCTACAGGGGGCGAACACTGAAGCTTTCTTT
CASTLQGANTEAFF
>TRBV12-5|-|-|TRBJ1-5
TGTGCTAGTGGTTTAGGACACGGAGATCAGCCCCAGCATTTT
CASGLGHGDQPQHF
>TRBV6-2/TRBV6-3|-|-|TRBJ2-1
TGTGCCAGCAGTTACGACAGGTACAATGAGCAGTTCTTC
CASSYDRYNEQFF
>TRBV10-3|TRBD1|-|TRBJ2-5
TGTGCCATCAGGGGGGGGACAGGGCCAGAGACCCAGTACTTC
CAIRGGTGPETQYF
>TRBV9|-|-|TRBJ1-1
TGTGCCAGCACCCCACAGGGATCACAGCACGGAGCTTTCTTT
CASTPQGSQHGAFF
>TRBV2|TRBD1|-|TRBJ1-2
TGTGCCAGCAGGGAGGGACAGGGCTGGGGAGGCTACACCTTC
CASREGQGWGGYTF
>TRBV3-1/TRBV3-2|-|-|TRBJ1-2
TGTGCCAGCAGCCAAGTTCCCTCCGGGACATTTCATGGCTACACCTTC
CASSQVPSGTFHGYTF
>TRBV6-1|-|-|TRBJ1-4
TGTGCCAGCAGTGAAGGCCCGGTTAATGAAAAACTGTTTTTT
CASSEGPVNEKLFF
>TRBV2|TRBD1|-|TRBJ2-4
TGTGCCAGCAGCCACAGGGGGCTCTTGGAAAACATTCAGTACTTC
CASSHRGLLENIQYF
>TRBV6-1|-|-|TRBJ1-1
TGTGCCAGCAGTGACGGCAGGAGGACTGAAGCTTTCTTT
CASSDGRRTEAFF